A single sample is the source of the 6 T cell receptor beta chains below, sequenced in a study of OX40 agonist ivuxolimab in advanced cancers. TCRdb keeps only in-frame clones here, not all; method: immunoSEQ multiplex PCR. In the table there are approximately 25,000 clones, 60% to 85% of which are singletons. The source material was CD4+ or CD8+ T cells sorted from blood, sampled in a trial of the OX40 agonist ivuxolimab. The receptors were sampled from an adult with an advanced solid tumor such as melanoma, head and neck, liver or kidney cancer.

The chain uses TRBV5-1 and TRBJ2-4; 9 nucleotides align to TRBD1. Germline CDR1 reads SGHRS; CDR2 reads YFSETQ. J lost 9 bases, V lost 1 base, and 5 bases had no gene match. There are 14 residues in the CDR3. The CDR3 spells CASSLTGGKGIQYF. CDR3 DNA sequence: TGCGCCAGCAGCTTGACAGGGGGCAAAGGCATTCAGTACTTC. Variable domain in full (rest from reference TRBV5-1 and TRBJ2-4): KAGVTQTPRYLIKTRGQQVTLSCSPISGHRSVSWYQQTPGQGLQFLFEYFSETQRNKGNFPGRFSGRQFSNSRSEMNVSTLELGDSALYLCASSLTGGKGIQYFGAGTRLSVL.

There are a few counts of this clone. V gene TRBV5-1 combines with J gene TRBJ2-3; 14 bases fit TRBD2. Germline V gene lookup returns CDR1 SGHRS and CDR2 YFSETQ. The CDR3 length is 17 residues. The V gene end was trimmed by 0 bases and the J gene end by 4 bases; junction bases not matched to a gene: 4. The CDR3 sequence: CASSLVRLAGGADTQYF. The CDR3 nucleotides are TGCGCCAGCAGCTTGGTTCGACTAGCGGGGGGGGCAGATACGCAGTATTTT.

The rearrangement joins TRBV6-5 to TRBJ2-7; tentative D call: TRBD1 (6 bases). Germline lookup yields CDR1 MNHEY and CDR2 SVGAGI. This CDR3 comprises 13 residues. V was clipped by 8 bases and J by 0 bases, with 11 bases between them. The CDR3 here is CASGTPSSYEQYF. As DNA, the CDR3 is TGTGCCAGCGGGACACCCAGCTCCTACGAGCAGTACTTC.

This sequence joins TRBV5-6 and TRBJ2-5; no clear D. V was trimmed by 4 bases and J by 5 bases, leaving 9 bases between them. The CDR3 has 12 residues. From germline, CDR1 is SGHDT and CDR2 YYEEEE. CDR3: CASSPTPETQYF. As DNA, the CDR3 is TGTGCCAGCAGCCCTACGCCGGAGACCCAGTACTTC.

The chain combines TRBV9 with TRBJ1-2, with 9 bases matching TRBD1. After removal of 5 bases from V and 2 bases from J, the junction contained 4 bases not matched to a gene. Per the germline V gene, CDR1 is SGDLS and CDR2 is YYNGEE. The CDR3 spans 14 residues. The CDR3 sequence: CASSPGQGNYGYTF. In nucleotides, the CDR3 is TGTGCCAGCAGTCCGGGACAGGGAAACTATGGCTACACCTTC. Full variable domain (missing parts from reference TRBV9 and TRBJ1-2): DSGVTQTPKHLITATGQRVTLRCSPRSGDLSVYWYQQSLDQGLQFLIQYYNGEERAKGNILERFSAQQFPDLHSELNLSSLELGDSALYFCASSPGQGNYGYTFGSGTRLTVV.

The chain couples TRBV14 to TRBJ2-7; no reliable D call. Germline V gene sequence: CDR1 SGHDN, CDR2 FVKESK. This CDR3 region has 13 residues. Trimming shortened V by 0 bases and J by 4 bases, and 7 bases separated the two germline ends. The CDR3 protein is CASSQEAKYEQYF. DNA for the CDR3: TGTGCCAGCAGCCAAGAGGCGAAATACGAGCAGTACTTC. The entire variable domain, with the rest obtained from reference TRBV14 and TRBJ2-7, is as follows: EAGVTQFPSHSVIEKGQTVTLRCDPISGHDNLYWYRRVMGKEIKFLLHFVKESKQDESGMPNNRFLAERTGGTYSTLKVQPAELEDSGVYFCASSQEAKYEQYFGPGTRLTVT.